Following are 11 T cell receptor beta chains from one sample sequenced in a study of blood T cell repertoires in COVID-19. Measured with immunoSEQ multiplex PCR; TCRdb has only the in-frame clones, and not every one. The sample comprises 300,000 to 400,000 clones, about 90% of which are singletons, and roughly 3.3% rests with the top ten. Specimen: peripheral blood. These TCRs come from a woman aged 18 to 35 who had recovered from COVID-19.

The V gene is TRBV11-2, the J gene TRBJ2-1; 10 bases match TRBD2. V trimming: 0 bases; J trimming: 4 bases; junction bases outside the gene matches: 6. CDR1 is SGHAT and CDR2 is FQNNGV in the germline V gene. This CDR3 region has 17 residues. CDR3 bases: TGTGCCAGCAGCTTAGAGGCTAGCGGGAGTGGTTACAATGAGCAGTTCTTC. Encoded protein: CASSLEASGSGYNEQFF.

The chain is built from TRBV6-5 and TRBJ2-2; 8 nucleotides line up with TRBD2. This CDR3 has 14 amino acids. After removal of 10 bases from V and 8 bases from J, the junction contained 12 bases not matched to a gene. Germline CDR1 is MNHEY and CDR2 is SVGAGI. The CDR3 DNA reads as TGTGCCACCGGGAGGGCAGGGGTTGGGGGGGAGCTGTTTTTT. Its protein product is CATGRAGVGGELFF.

V gene TRBV4-1 combines with J gene TRBJ2-3; 7 nucleotides align to TRBD2. The CDR3 totals 14 residues. J lost 4 bases, V lost 4 bases, and 5 bases had no gene match. Germline V gene lookup returns CDR1 MGHRA and CDR2 YSYEKL. The chain's CDR3 is CASSPKAGPDTQYF. The CDR3 region has the DNA TGCGCCAGCAGCCCTAAAGCGGGACCAGATACGCAGTATTTT.

The rearrangement uses TRBV5-6 and TRBJ2-3, with TRBD2 matching 7 bases. The CDR3 sequence is 14 residues long. CDR1 SGHDT and CDR2 YYEEEE come from the germline V gene. Unmatched junction bases numbered 3, after V lost 4 bases and J lost 1 base. DNA for the CDR3: TGTGCCAGCAGCAGTAGCGGGCGCACAGATACGCAGTATTTT. This encodes CASSSSGRTDTQYF. The full variable domain, in which reference TRBV5-6 and TRBJ2-3 provide the parts outside the CDR3, is DAGVTQSPTHLIKTRGQQVTLRCSPKSGHDTVSWYQQALGQGPQFIFQYYEEEERQRGNFPDRFSGHQFPNYSSELNVNALLLGDSALYLCASSSSGRTDTQYFGPGTRLTVL.

The chain recombines TRBV6-2 or TRBV6-3 with TRBJ2-2, with TRBD2 matching over 7 bases. The germline CDR1 and CDR2 sequences are MNHEY and SVGEGT. There are 18 residues in the CDR3. The V segment lost 2 bases and the J segment 12 bases; nucleotides outside the gene matches: 21. CDR3 protein: CASSYPIYRTSSLRKLFF. The CDR3 DNA follows: TGTGCCAGCAGTTACCCGATCTACCGGACTAGTAGCCTCCGAAAGCTGTTTTTT.

The CDR3 sequence: CASSSAGLNQPQHF. CDR3 sequence (DNA): TGTGCCAGCAGCTCGGCGGGTCTCAATCAGCCCCAGCATTTT. The rearrangement uses TRBV7-2 and TRBJ1-5; D is unclear. The germline gives CDR1 SGHTA, CDR2 FQGNSA. Trimming removed 4 bases from V and 3 bases from J, with 10 bases in between. CDR3 size: 14 residues.

J is TRBJ1-1 and V is TRBV9; possibly TRBD1 for D (5 bases). Trimming cost V 7 bases and J 1 base, with 17 bases left between them. CDR3 length: 15 residues. Germline V lookup: CDR1 SGDLS, CDR2 YYNGEE. In DNA form, the CDR3 reads TGTGCCAGCGGGCGGACGGGGGTGGGGAACACTGAAGCTTTCTTT. As protein: CASGRTGVGNTEAFF.

J is TRBJ2-7 and V is TRBV20-1; 7 bases align to TRBD2. CDR1 and CDR2 from the germline V gene are DFQATT and SNEGSKA (reference sequence). The CDR3 is 11 residues long. The junction had 1 base not matched to a gene; V was cut back by 4 bases and J by 4 bases. In DNA form, the CDR3 reads TGCAGTGCTAAGCGGGGATACGAGCAGTACGTC. Protein product: CSAKRGYEQYV.

The genes are TRBV5-5 and TRBJ2-3; TRBD2 matches at 12 bases. The germline CDR1 and CDR2 sequences are SGHKS and YYEKEE (reference sequence). Germline trimming cut 3 bases from V and 2 bases from J; bases unmatched to any gene: 7. CDR3 length: 17 residues. The CDR3 is CASSWTSGKAFTDTQYF. CDR3 coding DNA: TGTGCCAGCAGCTGGACTAGCGGGAAAGCCTTCACAGATACGCAGTATTTT.

This chain connects TRBV19 to TRBJ1-2, with a possible D match to TRBD1 (6 bases). Trimming removed 7 bases at V and 1 base at J, with 13 bases between. In germline, CDR1 is LNHDA, CDR2 SQIVND (reference sequence). This CDR3 comprises 14 residues. The CDR3 region is CASTWGRGNYGYTF. CDR3 nucleotide sequence: TGTGCCAGTACGTGGGGGCGCGGTAACTATGGCTACACCTTC. Variable domain in full (rest from reference TRBV19 and TRBJ1-2): DGGITQSPKYLFRKEGQNVTLSCEQNLNHDAMYWYRQDPGQGLRLIYYSQIVNDFQKGDIAEGYSVSREKKESFPLTVTSAQKNPTAFYLCASTWGRGNYGYTFGSGTRLTVV.

V and J are TRBV27 and TRBJ2-2, with a tentative D call TRBD2 (6 bases). The germline V gene has CDR1 MNHEY and CDR2 SMNVEV (reference sequence). V was clipped by 4 bases and J by 3 bases, with 12 bases between them. The CDR3 covers 15 residues. CDR3 protein: CASSWGGTYTGELFF. The CDR3 DNA reads TGTGCCAGCAGTTGGGGCGGGACCTACACCGGGGAGCTGTTTTTT.